This T cell receptor beta chain is from a study of cytomegalovirus exposure and HLA in healthy donors. Study-wide context: The 500 to 750 first-cohort repertoires and the 95 to 150 validation repertoires shared the same platform, a later analysis reported. General observations from the study: High specificity and sensitivity for cytomegalovirus status were reported for the classifier. Cytomegalovirus-associated status was assigned to about 150 TCR beta chains.

This CDR3 spans 15 amino acids. Germline V gives CDR1 SGHDT, CDR2 YYEEEE. V lost 4 bases, J lost 5 bases, and 15 bases lay in between. About this clone itself: Its antigen is undetermined.

The donors were part of the validation cohort of roughly 130 subjects. That cohort was separate from the first cohort, which comprised several hundred subjects. Data came from immunoSEQ multiplex PCR; TCRdb stores just in-frame clones and leaves some out. The sample has 150,000 to 180,000 clones; 70% to 90% are singletons. The sequence came from a human donor in good health. The sequencing sample was made of PBMCs. The chain carries TRBV5-6 and TRBJ1-4; the D gene is possibly TRBD1 (6 bases). In DNA form, the CDR3 reads TGTGCCAGCAGCGCTTTTGGGGGGGCGAATGAAAAACTGTTTTTT. Its translation is CASSAFGGANEKLFF.